This is a list of T cell receptor beta chains from one sample in a study of blood T cell repertoires in COVID-19. Data came from immunoSEQ multiplex PCR; TCRdb stores just in-frame clones and leaves some out. Of 220,000 or so clones listed, 82% were seen once; the top ten hold around 3.3%. Sequenced: peripheral blood. The receptors shown here come from a woman aged 80 or older with acute or convalescent COVID-19. Both conserved end residues are part of each CDR3. The order of the fields is CDR3 protein, CDR3 DNA, J gene, D gene, V gene, clone size, CDR3 length. D genes are given only for firm matches. Size values are once, few and many counts, or a class for expanded clones, and some rows have none.

cdr3_aa: CASSPPDRPGNTIYF; cdr3_nt: TGTGCCAGCTCACCTCCTGACAGGCCTGGAAACACCATATATTTT; j_call: TRBJ1-3; d_call: NA; v_call: TRBV18; clone_size: NA; cdr3_length: 15
cdr3_aa: CASSPDGGRHEQYF; cdr3_nt: TGTGCCAGCAGCCCCGACGGGGGTCGGCACGAGCAGTACTTC; j_call: TRBJ2-7; d_call: NA; v_call: TRBV7-2; clone_size: NA; cdr3_length: 14
cdr3_aa: CASRPRDANSPLHF; cdr3_nt: TGTGCTAGTCGACCGAGGGATGCTAATTCACCCCTCCACTTT; j_call: TRBJ1-6; d_call: NA; v_call: TRBV12-5; clone_size: NA; cdr3_length: 14
cdr3_aa: CASPTGGIGSPLHF; cdr3_nt: TGTGCCAGTCCAACAGGGGGTATAGGTTCACCCCTCCACTTT; j_call: TRBJ1-6; d_call: TRBD1; v_call: TRBV19; clone_size: once; cdr3_length: 14
cdr3_aa: CASSRLAGAADTQYF; cdr3_nt: TGTGCCAGCAGCCGACTAGCGGGGGCGGCAGATACGCAGTATTTT; j_call: TRBJ2-3; d_call: TRBD2; v_call: TRBV11-2; clone_size: NA; cdr3_length: 15
cdr3_aa: CASSQDSANQPQHF; cdr3_nt: TGTGCCAGCAGCCAAGATAGCGCTAATCAGCCCCAGCATTTT; j_call: TRBJ1-5; d_call: NA; v_call: TRBV3-1/TRBV3-2; clone_size: once; cdr3_length: 14
cdr3_aa: CASSQGQAVYGYTF; cdr3_nt: TGTGCCAGCAGCCAAGGACAGGCAGTCTATGGCTACACCTTC; j_call: TRBJ1-2; d_call: NA; v_call: TRBV4-2; clone_size: NA; cdr3_length: 14
cdr3_aa: CASNGRFEQYF; cdr3_nt: TGTGCCAGCAACGGGAGGTTCGAGCAGTACTTC; j_call: TRBJ2-7; d_call: TRBD2; v_call: TRBV28; clone_size: NA; cdr3_length: 11
cdr3_aa: CASSVDRGNGYTF; cdr3_nt: TGTGCCAGCAGCGTGGACAGGGGGAATGGCTACACCTTC; j_call: TRBJ1-2; d_call: TRBD1; v_call: TRBV5-5; clone_size: NA; cdr3_length: 13
cdr3_aa: CASSLEGFRYTF; cdr3_nt: TGTGCCAGCAGCTTAGAGGGGTTCCGCTACACCTTC; j_call: TRBJ1-2; d_call: NA; v_call: TRBV7-9; clone_size: NA; cdr3_length: 12
cdr3_aa: CASSPGEPQHF; cdr3_nt: TGTGCCAGCAGTCCAGGGGAGCCCCAGCATTTT; j_call: TRBJ1-5; d_call: NA; v_call: TRBV6-5; clone_size: NA; cdr3_length: 11
cdr3_aa: CSALIGYYGYTF; cdr3_nt: TGCAGCGCCCTCATCGGGTACTATGGCTACACCTTC; j_call: TRBJ1-2; d_call: NA; v_call: TRBV29-1; clone_size: NA; cdr3_length: 12
cdr3_aa: CASSSVQSYEQYF; cdr3_nt: TGTGCCAGCAGCTCCGTCCAGTCCTACGAGCAGTACTTC; j_call: TRBJ2-7; d_call: NA; v_call: TRBV5-6; clone_size: NA; cdr3_length: 13
cdr3_aa: CASSSQGRTEAFF; cdr3_nt: TGTGCCAGCAGCTCACAGGGTCGCACTGAAGCTTTCTTT; j_call: TRBJ1-1; d_call: NA; v_call: TRBV6-6; clone_size: NA; cdr3_length: 13
cdr3_aa: CATSERNTEAFF; cdr3_nt: TGTGCCACCTCCGAGAGGAACACTGAAGCTTTCTTT; j_call: TRBJ1-1; d_call: NA; v_call: TRBV2; clone_size: NA; cdr3_length: 12
cdr3_aa: CASRVTHDRNQPQHF; cdr3_nt: TGTGCCAGCAGGGTGACACATGACCGCAATCAGCCCCAGCATTTT; j_call: TRBJ1-5; d_call: NA; v_call: TRBV27; clone_size: NA; cdr3_length: 15
cdr3_aa: CASSQGLGLAKNIQYF; cdr3_nt: TGCGCCAGCAGCCAAGGCTTGGGCCTAGCCAAAAACATTCAGTACTTC; j_call: TRBJ2-4; d_call: NA; v_call: TRBV4-1; clone_size: NA; cdr3_length: 16
cdr3_aa: CASSSTSTGSGPGELFF; cdr3_nt: TGTGCCAGCAGCTCAACTAGCACGGGATCCGGACCCGGGGAGCTGTTTTTT; j_call: TRBJ2-2; d_call: NA; v_call: TRBV7-9; clone_size: NA; cdr3_length: 17
cdr3_aa: CASSPGTSGGRRNIQYF; cdr3_nt: TGTGCCAGCAGCCCTGGGACTAGCGGGGGGAGGAGAAACATTCAGTACTTC; j_call: TRBJ2-4; d_call: TRBD2; v_call: TRBV7-2; clone_size: NA; cdr3_length: 17
cdr3_aa: CASSIEDRGSPGYGYTF; cdr3_nt: TGTGCCAGCAGCATAGAGGACAGGGGCAGCCCGGGCTATGGCTACACCTTC; j_call: TRBJ1-2; d_call: TRBD1; v_call: TRBV28; clone_size: NA; cdr3_length: 17
cdr3_aa: CASGLQGGTEAFF; cdr3_nt: TGTGCCAGCGGTCTCCAAGGGGGCACTGAAGCTTTCTTT; j_call: TRBJ1-1; d_call: NA; v_call: TRBV3-1/TRBV3-2; clone_size: NA; cdr3_length: 13
cdr3_aa: CASSSADGPSGVRDTQYF; cdr3_nt: TGTGCCAGCAGTTCCGCGGACGGGCCTAGCGGGGTTAGAGATACGCAGTATTTT; j_call: TRBJ2-3; d_call: TRBD2; v_call: TRBV28; clone_size: NA; cdr3_length: 18
cdr3_aa: CASKIQGNTEAFF; cdr3_nt: TGTGCCAGCAAGATACAGGGGAACACTGAAGCTTTCTTT; j_call: TRBJ1-1; d_call: NA; v_call: TRBV10-3; clone_size: NA; cdr3_length: 13
cdr3_aa: CSAGGQGSYTF; cdr3_nt: TGCAGTGCTGGGGGACAGGGAAGCTACACCTTC; j_call: TRBJ1-2; d_call: TRBD1; v_call: TRBV20-1; clone_size: NA; cdr3_length: 11
cdr3_aa: CASGDRVNTEAFF; cdr3_nt: TGTGCCAGCGGAGACAGAGTGAACACTGAAGCTTTCTTT; j_call: TRBJ1-1; d_call: NA; v_call: TRBV10-3; clone_size: NA; cdr3_length: 13
cdr3_aa: CASGSVERGYEQYF; cdr3_nt: TGTGCCAGCGGCTCGGTGGAGCGGGGCTACGAGCAGTACTTC; j_call: TRBJ2-7; d_call: TRBD2; v_call: TRBV25-1; clone_size: NA; cdr3_length: 14
cdr3_aa: CASSPRTDTQYF; cdr3_nt: TGTGCCAGCAGCCCTCGTACAGATACGCAGTATTTT; j_call: TRBJ2-3; d_call: NA; v_call: TRBV28; clone_size: NA; cdr3_length: 12
cdr3_aa: CASSQEGLVYGYTF; cdr3_nt: TGCGCCAGCAGCCAAGAGGGGCTAGTCTATGGCTACACCTTC; j_call: TRBJ1-2; d_call: NA; v_call: TRBV4-1; clone_size: NA; cdr3_length: 14
cdr3_aa: CASSILTGYDGELFF; cdr3_nt: TGTGCCAGTAGTATTTTGACAGGGTATGACGGGGAGCTGTTTTTT; j_call: TRBJ2-2; d_call: TRBD1; v_call: TRBV19; clone_size: NA; cdr3_length: 15
cdr3_aa: CASSGGTGGEEQYF; cdr3_nt: TGTGCCAGTAGTGGGGGGACAGGTGGAGAAGAGCAGTACTTC; j_call: TRBJ2-7; d_call: TRBD1; v_call: TRBV19; clone_size: NA; cdr3_length: 14
cdr3_aa: CASSPRGYSNQPQHF; cdr3_nt: TGTGCCAGCAGCCCAAGGGGGTATAGCAATCAGCCCCAGCATTTT; j_call: TRBJ1-5; d_call: NA; v_call: TRBV3-1/TRBV3-2; clone_size: NA; cdr3_length: 15
cdr3_aa: CASSKDRGDFGYTF; cdr3_nt: TGTGCCAGTAGTAAGGACAGGGGGGACTTTGGCTACACCTTC; j_call: TRBJ1-2; d_call: TRBD1; v_call: TRBV19; clone_size: NA; cdr3_length: 14
cdr3_aa: CAISGTGGIATEAFF; cdr3_nt: TGTGCCATCAGTGGGACAGGGGGCATCGCTACTGAAGCTTTCTTT; j_call: TRBJ1-1; d_call: TRBD1; v_call: TRBV10-3; clone_size: NA; cdr3_length: 15
cdr3_aa: CASTWTGNIQYF; cdr3_nt: TGCGCCAGCACGTGGACAGGGAATATTCAGTACTTC; j_call: TRBJ2-4; d_call: TRBD1; v_call: TRBV10-2; clone_size: many; cdr3_length: 12
cdr3_aa: CASSQVIGGYGYTF; cdr3_nt: TGTGCCAGCAGCCAAGTCATAGGCGGGTATGGCTACACCTTC; j_call: TRBJ1-2; d_call: NA; v_call: TRBV3-1/TRBV3-2; clone_size: few; cdr3_length: 14
cdr3_aa: CASKEPGTGVPNSPLHF; cdr3_nt: TGTGCCAGCAAAGAACCCGGGACGGGGGTCCCTAATTCACCCCTCCACTTT; j_call: TRBJ1-6; d_call: NA; v_call: TRBV7-8; clone_size: NA; cdr3_length: 17
cdr3_aa: CAISDRANSPLHF; cdr3_nt: TGTGCCATCAGTGACAGGGCCAATTCACCCCTCCACTTT; j_call: TRBJ1-6; d_call: NA; v_call: TRBV10-3; clone_size: NA; cdr3_length: 13
cdr3_aa: CATSVMGQNQPQHF; cdr3_nt: TGTGCCACCAGTGTAATGGGACAAAATCAGCCCCAGCATTTT; j_call: TRBJ1-5; d_call: NA; v_call: TRBV24-1; clone_size: NA; cdr3_length: 14
cdr3_aa: CASSLGQTGELFF; cdr3_nt: TGTGCCAGCAGTTTAGGACAGACCGGGGAGCTGTTTTTT; j_call: TRBJ2-2; d_call: NA; v_call: TRBV12-3/TRBV12-4; clone_size: NA; cdr3_length: 13
cdr3_aa: CASSQVVRSGYTF; cdr3_nt: TGTGCCAGCAGCCAAGTTGTCAGGTCTGGCTACACCTTC; j_call: TRBJ1-2; d_call: NA; v_call: TRBV14; clone_size: NA; cdr3_length: 13
cdr3_aa: CASSLRSEAEAFF; cdr3_nt: TGTGCCAGCAGCTTGAGATCAGAGGCTGAAGCTTTCTTT; j_call: TRBJ1-1; d_call: NA; v_call: TRBV5-5; clone_size: NA; cdr3_length: 13
cdr3_aa: CASSQDRGAGGYGYTF; cdr3_nt: TGCGCCAGCAGCCAAGATAGGGGGGCAGGGGGCTATGGCTACACCTTC; j_call: TRBJ1-2; d_call: TRBD1; v_call: TRBV4-1; clone_size: NA; cdr3_length: 16
cdr3_aa: CASTRRGGGTEAFF; cdr3_nt: TGTGCCAGCACCAGGAGGGGAGGGGGCACTGAAGCTTTCTTT; j_call: TRBJ1-1; d_call: NA; v_call: TRBV5-4; clone_size: NA; cdr3_length: 14
cdr3_aa: CASSLEGVNTEAFF; cdr3_nt: TGTGCCAGCAGCTTAGAAGGGGTTAACACTGAAGCTTTCTTT; j_call: TRBJ1-1; d_call: NA; v_call: TRBV11-3; clone_size: once; cdr3_length: 14
cdr3_aa: CASSSLRGPYGYTF; cdr3_nt: TGTGCCAGCAGTTCCCTAAGGGGGCCCTATGGCTACACCTTC; j_call: TRBJ1-2; d_call: TRBD1; v_call: TRBV28; clone_size: NA; cdr3_length: 14
cdr3_aa: CASSAQGANTGELFF; cdr3_nt: TGTGCCAGTAGTGCTCAGGGGGCGAACACCGGGGAGCTGTTTTTT; j_call: TRBJ2-2; d_call: TRBD1; v_call: TRBV19; clone_size: once; cdr3_length: 15
cdr3_aa: CASSLTGGLGYGYTF; cdr3_nt: TGTGCCAGCAGCCTTACAGGGGGCTTAGGCTATGGCTACACCTTC; j_call: TRBJ1-2; d_call: TRBD1; v_call: TRBV3-1/TRBV3-2; clone_size: NA; cdr3_length: 15
cdr3_aa: CASSLWAGDGAFF; cdr3_nt: TGTGCCAGCAGTTTATGGGCGGGGGATGGAGCTTTCTTT; j_call: TRBJ1-1; d_call: NA; v_call: TRBV12-3/TRBV12-4; clone_size: NA; cdr3_length: 13
cdr3_aa: CASSTGISAGELFF; cdr3_nt: TGCGCCAGCAGCACCGGGATTTCAGCCGGGGAGCTGTTTTTT; j_call: TRBJ2-2; d_call: NA; v_call: TRBV5-1; clone_size: few; cdr3_length: 14
cdr3_aa: CASSLALQGSSYNEQFF; cdr3_nt: TGCGCCAGCAGCTTGGCCCTACAGGGCAGCTCCTACAATGAGCAGTTCTTC; j_call: TRBJ2-1; d_call: NA; v_call: TRBV5-1; clone_size: NA; cdr3_length: 17
cdr3_aa: CASSLATQYF; cdr3_nt: TGTGCCAGCAGTTTGGCTACGCAGTATTTT; j_call: TRBJ2-3; d_call: NA; v_call: TRBV12-3/TRBV12-4; clone_size: NA; cdr3_length: 10